The 30 T cell receptor beta chains below were found in one sample sequenced in a study of siplizumab effects on memory and regulatory T cells. Assay used: immunoSEQ multiplex PCR; TCRdb lists only in-frame clones, some missing. This sample has fewer than 130,000 clones, with about nine tenths found just once. Input material: CD4+ T cells sorted from blood. These receptors were taken from a human donor in good health.

V usage is TRBV7-2 and J usage is TRBJ2-5; D gene unclear. The germline CDR1 and CDR2 sequences are SGHTA and FQGNSA. The ends were cut back, 1 base at V and 1 base at J, with 7 bases in the middle. The CDR3 spans 14 residues. In DNA form, the CDR3 reads TGTGCCAGCAGCTTAGGGCAGGCCCAAGAGACCCAGTACTTC. Translation gives CASSLGQAQETQYF.

The chain employs TRBV4-1 and TRBJ2-1; tentatively, D is TRBD1 or TRBD2 (6 bases each). With 0 bases removed from V and 12 bases from J, the gap between germline ends came to 18 bases. The germline V gene has CDR1 MGHRA and CDR2 YSYEKL. The CDR3 is 15 residues long. CDR3 protein: CASSQDRGRELGQFF. The CDR3 bases are TGCGCCAGCAGCCAAGATCGGGGGCGGGAATTAGGGCAGTTCTTC.

The CDR3 nucleotides are TGTGCCAGCAGCGGAGACTGGGATACGCAGTATTTT. As protein: CASSGDWDTQYF. The V and J genes are TRBV5-4 and TRBJ2-3, with D unresolved. V lost 4 bases to trimming and J lost 6 bases, with 9 bases between them. Germline V gene data show CDR1 as SGHNT and CDR2 as YYREEE (reference sequence). This CDR3 is built from 12 residues.

V and J are TRBV7-8 and TRBJ2-7; no clear D gene. Germline V gene sequence: CDR1 SGHVS, CDR2 FQNEAQ. V lost 3 bases and J lost 5, with 8 bases in between. The CDR3 totals 12 residues. The CDR3: CASSFTVNEQYF. The CDR3 region has the DNA TGTGCCAGCAGCTTCACGGTGAACGAGCAGTACTTC. The variable domain in full, completed from reference TRBV7-8 and TRBJ2-7, reads GAGVSQSPRYKVAKRGQDVALRCDPISGHVSLFWYQQALGQGPEFLTYFQNEAQLDKSGLPSDRFFAERPEGSVSTLKIQRTQQEDSAVYLCASSFTVNEQYFGPGTRLTVT.

This clone was detected only once. The CDR3 DNA reads as TGTGCCAGCAGCTTAATACTAGCGGGAGTTAATGAGCAGTTCTTC. This gives the protein CASSLILAGVNEQFF. The chain carries TRBV7-3 and TRBJ2-1; 11 bases align to TRBD2. V was clipped by 1 base and J by 7 bases; unmatched bases: 3. The CDR3 is made up of 15 amino acids. The germline CDR1 and CDR2 sequences are SGHTA and FQGTGA.

The rearrangement uses TRBV4-2 and TRBJ2-1, with 11 bases matching TRBD1. Germline CDR1 and CDR2: LGHNA and YNFKEQ. This CDR3 has 16 residues. V gave up 4 bases and J gave up 7 bases; unmatched junction bases: 9. CDR3: CASSLWTGGEGNEQFF. As DNA, the CDR3 is TGTGCCAGCAGCCTATGGACAGGGGGCGAGGGAAATGAGCAGTTCTTC.

DNA of the CDR3: TGTGCCAGTAGGCTAGCGGGAGAGCTGGATACGCAGTATTTT. This gives the protein CASRLAGELDTQYF. The chain links TRBV19 to TRBJ2-3; 10 bases align to TRBD2. V trimming: 6 bases; J trimming: 6 bases; junction bases outside the gene matches: 6. The CDR3 extends over 14 amino acids. Germline CDR1 and CDR2: LNHDA and SQIVND (reference sequence).

This clone has only one observation. CDR3 residues: CASSPQDNYEQYF. CDR3 sequence (DNA): TGTGCCAGCTCACCACAGGACAACTACGAGCAGTACTTC. This chain joins TRBV18 and TRBJ2-7; a weak D match, TRBD1 (5 bases). The CDR3 consists of 13 residues. With 1 base removed from V and 3 bases from J, the gap between germline ends came to 7 bases. Germline V CDR1 and CDR2: KGHSH, LQKENI. Drawing the rest from reference TRBV18 and TRBJ2-7, the complete variable domain is NAGVMQNPRHLVRRRGQEARLRCSPMKGHSHVYWYRQLPEEGLKFMVYLQKENIIDESGMPKERFSAEFPKEGPSILRIQQVVRGDSAAYFCASSPQDNYEQYFGPGTRLTVT.

The chain recombines TRBV6-1 with TRBJ1-1; 7 bases fit TRBD1. The CDR3 is made up of 14 amino acids. The V segment lost 4 bases and the J segment 5 bases; nucleotides outside the gene matches: 7. Germline CDR1 is MNHNS and CDR2 is SASEGT. CDR3 loop: CASSVTRGGTEAFF. CDR3 nucleotide sequence: TGTGCCAGCAGTGTGACCAGGGGGGGGACTGAAGCTTTCTTT.

The chain combines TRBV15 with TRBJ2-7; 7 nucleotides agree with TRBD1. Germline assignment: CDR1 LNHNV and CDR2 YYDKDF (reference sequence). V dropped 5 bases and J dropped 2; count of bases not matched to a gene: 6. The CDR3 covers 14 residues. In nucleotides, the CDR3 is TGTGCCACCAGCCCTCGACAGGGTCCCTACGAGCAGTACTTC. Its protein is CATSPRQGPYEQYF.

This chain joins TRBV15 and TRBJ2-4, with 12 bases aligning to TRBD2. The V and J ends lost 3 bases and 6 bases, in that order; junction bases with no gene match: 0. The CDR3 extends over 14 amino acids. Germline CDR1 and CDR2: LNHNV and YYDKDF (reference sequence). The CDR3 sequence is CATSRGLAGNIQYF. The CDR3 nucleotides read TGTGCCACCAGCAGGGGACTAGCGGGAAACATTCAGTACTTC.

This sequence joins TRBV6-1 and TRBJ2-7, with a weak D call TRBD2 (6 bases). The CDR3 covers 15 residues. The germline V gene encodes CDR1 MNHNS and CDR2 SASEGT. V was clipped by 1 base and J by 3 bases, with 13 bases between them. CDR3 protein: CASSEVFISGYEQYF. The CDR3 DNA sequence: TGTGCCAGCAGTGAAGTTTTTATTAGCGGCTACGAGCAGTACTTC.

The CDR3 spells CASSFGLGLAGDETQYF. In nucleotides, the CDR3 is TGCGCCAGCAGCTTTGGTTTAGGGCTAGCGGGGGATGAGACCCAGTACTTC. The V call is TRBV5-1, the J call TRBJ2-5; TRBD2 aligns across 10 bases. CDR3 length: 17 residues. Germline V gene data show CDR1 as SGHRS and CDR2 as YFSETQ. V lost 2 bases and J lost 5; bases outside the gene matches: 12. The full variable domain, with the rest looked up from reference TRBV5-1 and TRBJ2-5, is KAGVTQTPRYLIKTRGQQVTLSCSPISGHRSVSWYQQTPGQGLQFLFEYFSETQRNKGNFPGRFSGRQFSNSRSEMNVSTLELGDSALYLCASSFGLGLAGDETQYFGPGTRLLVL.

The V gene is TRBV7-8, the J gene TRBJ2-2; D assignment may be TRBD1 or TRBD2 (5 bases each). Per germline, CDR1 SGHVS and CDR2 FQNEAQ. The CDR3 length is 13 residues. V was shortened by 4 bases and J by 8 bases, with 11 bases between the two germline ends. The CDR3 nucleotides are TGTGCCAGCAGCTCGGTGGGGGTGGGGGAGCTGTTTTTT. Its protein is CASSSVGVGELFF.

A single count supports this clone. V gene TRBV28 combines with J gene TRBJ1-6; D remains ambiguous. The CDR3 spans 15 residues. Germline values: CDR1 MDHEN, CDR2 SYDVKM. Trimming removed 6 bases at V and 0 bases at J, with 9 bases between. This chain's CDR3 is CASRKSSSYNSPLHF. CDR3 nucleotide sequence: TGTGCCAGCAGGAAATCTAGCTCCTATAATTCACCCCTCCACTTT.

The chain combines TRBV7-9 with TRBJ2-2; 9 bases line up with TRBD2. The germline CDR1 and CDR2 sequences are SEHNR and FQNEAQ (reference sequence). J was trimmed by 4 bases and V by 2 bases; bases with no gene match: 5. This CDR3 region has 16 residues. The CDR3 bases are TGTGCCAGCAGCTTACGCAGCGGGAGGCCCACCGGGGAGCTGTTTTTT. This translates into CASSLRSGRPTGELFF.

The chain has TRBV19 and TRBJ1-1, with D hard to call. The ends were cut back, 3 bases at V and 5 bases at J, with 10 bases in the middle. Per germline, CDR1 LNHDA and CDR2 SQIVND (reference sequence). CDR3 size: 13 residues. The CDR3 sequence is CASSMNGLTEAFF. CDR3 DNA: TGTGCCAGTAGTATGAACGGGTTGACTGAAGCTTTCTTT.

V usage is TRBV5-4 and J usage is TRBJ1-3; 8 bases map to TRBD1. Germline CDR1 and CDR2: SGHNT and YYREEE (reference sequence). The V gene end was trimmed by 3 bases and the J gene end by 2 bases; junction bases not matched to a gene: 1. The CDR3 consists of 14 residues. DNA for the CDR3: TGTGCCAGCAGCTCCAGGGGGCCTGGAAACACCATATATTTT. Protein sequence: CASSSRGPGNTIYF.

CDR3 DNA sequence: TGTGCCAGCAGAGAACAGGGCTACGAGCAGTACTTC. Amino acid sequence: CASREQGYEQYF. The chain uses TRBV2 and TRBJ2-7; a possible D gene is TRBD1 (6 bases). V shed 6 bases and J shed 3 bases, with 9 bases lying between them. CDR1 is SNHLY and CDR2 is FYNNEI in the germline V gene. The CDR3 runs to 12 residues.

The chain links TRBV4-1 to TRBJ1-4; the D is unclear. Germline CDR1 reads MGHRA; CDR2 reads YSYEKL. CDR3 length equals 15 residues. Trimming stripped 4 bases from V and 5 bases from J, with 14 bases between. CDR3: CASSPTVSDNEKLFF. The DNA for the CDR3 is TGCGCCAGCAGCCCTACAGTCAGCGACAATGAAAAACTGTTTTTT.

This clone has just one count. The chain combines TRBV7-8 with TRBJ1-6, with D possibly matching TRBD1 (6 bases). V lost 1 base and J 10 bases, leaving 11 bases between the germline ends. This CDR3 region has 14 residues. The germline V gene has CDR1 SGHVS and CDR2 FQNEAQ. CDR3 in amino acids: CASSLETGMSPLHF. The DNA of the CDR3 is TGTGCCAGCAGCTTAGAAACAGGGATGTCACCCCTCCACTTT.

This clone has only one observation. The chain carries TRBV29-1 and TRBJ2-3; D remains ambiguous. The CDR3 consists of 13 residues. V dropped 1 base and J dropped 2 bases, with 7 bases sitting between them. CDR1 and CDR2 from the germline V gene are SQVTM and ANQGSEA. The CDR3 DNA reads TGCAGCGTTGAAGGCAGGTTCACAGATACGCAGTATTTT. As protein: CSVEGRFTDTQYF.

This clone appeared a single time. V and J are TRBV5-1 and TRBJ2-3; TRBD2 aligns across 15 bases. J lost 0 bases, V lost 4 bases, and 6 bases had no gene match. The CDR3 spans 18 residues. The germline V gene encodes CDR1 SGHRS and CDR2 YFSETQ. The CDR3 loop reads CASSEGTSGGTSTDTQYF. The CDR3 nucleotides read TGCGCCAGCAGCGAGGGGACTAGCGGGGGGACTAGCACAGATACGCAGTATTTT.

The chain recombines TRBV25-1 with TRBJ2-4, with a possible D match to TRBD2 (6 bases). CDR1 and CDR2 from the germline V gene are MGHDK and SYGVNS. The CDR3 extends over 15 amino acids. V was shortened by 3 bases and J by 0 bases, with 9 bases between the two germline ends. The CDR3 protein is CASSDPGGAKNIQYF. In DNA, the CDR3 is TGTGCCAGCAGTGACCCCGGGGGAGCCAAAAACATTCAGTACTTC.

The genes are TRBV23-1 and TRBJ1-2; the D is unclear. TRBV23-1 carries the ORF label, with uncertain function. CDR3 length: 10 amino acids. The V gene lost 4 bases and the J gene lost 8 bases, with 5 bases spanning the gap. Here the CDR3 DNA reads TGCGCCAGCAGTCCGAGCGGCTACACCTTC. Protein: CASSPSGYTF.

The chain employs TRBV2 and TRBJ1-5, with TRBD1 matching over 8 bases. The CDR3 totals 16 residues. CDR1 and CDR2 from the germline V gene are SNHLY and FYNNEI. Trimming removed 9 bases from V and 5 bases from J; junction bases left unmatched: 15. DNA of the CDR3: TGTGCCAGTAGACAGGGGTCTATATTGGGAGATCAGCCCCAGCATTTT. It encodes CASRQGSILGDQPQHF.

J is TRBJ2-3 and V is TRBV29-1; D assignment may be TRBD1 or TRBD2 (6 bases each). Germline loops: CDR1 SQVTM, CDR2 ANQGSEA. The CDR3 length is 14 residues. V lost 5 bases and J 1 base, leaving 13 bases between the germline ends. Here the CDR3 reads CSVRRGVGTDTQYF. DNA of the CDR3: TGCAGCGTTCGAAGGGGGGTGGGCACAGATACGCAGTATTTT.

This rearrangement joins TRBV11-3 to TRBJ1-1, with 11 bases aligning to TRBD1. This CDR3 is 14 amino acids long. Germline V CDR1 and CDR2: SGHNT, YENEEA. Losses at the gene ends were 7 bases for V and 5 bases for J; bases not matched to a gene: 6. The CDR3 spells CASNPGTGGTEAFF. The CDR3 coding sequence is TGTGCCAGCAATCCTGGGACAGGGGGAACTGAAGCTTTCTTT. Filled out from reference TRBV11-3 and TRBJ1-1, the complete variable domain reads EAGVVQSPRYKIIEKKQPVAFWCNPISGHNTLYWYLQNLGQGPELLIRYENEEAVDDSQLPKDRFSAERLKGVDSTLKIQPAELGDSAVYLCASNPGTGGTEAFFGQGTRLTVV.

This clone was detected only once. The chain recombines TRBV11-3 with TRBJ2-1; no clear D gene. Germline V gene sequence: CDR1 SGHNT, CDR2 YENEEA. The CDR3 is 13 amino acids. V lost 1 base and J lost 5, with 6 bases in between. The CDR3 sequence: CASSLAQNNEQFF. DNA of the CDR3: TGTGCCAGCAGCTTAGCGCAGAACAATGAGCAGTTCTTC.

This clone has more than one count but fewer than ten. This chain connects TRBV6-6 to TRBJ1-5; TRBD1 agrees at 8 bases. This CDR3 has 15 amino acids. Germline CDR1 reads MNHNY; CDR2 reads SVGAGI (reference sequence). V dropped 8 bases and J dropped 11; count of bases not matched to a gene: 17. The CDR3 reads CASSIPGTGLITQHF. DNA of the CDR3: TGTGCCAGCTCAATTCCCGGGACAGGCTTGATTACCCAGCATTTT.